The 18 T cell receptor beta chains below were found in one sample sequenced in a study of cytomegalovirus exposure and HLA in healthy donors. Vbeta (60) and Jbeta (13) primers were used in the PCR. Libraries were prepared by immunoSEQ multiplex PCR; TCRdb keeps only in-frame clonotypes and omits some of them. The repertoire includes about 160,000 clones, roughly 88% of them detected once, and 5% to 7.5% sits in the top ten. The sequenced material came from PBMCs. The receptors here all came from a man between 50 and 59 years old in good health and CMV-seropositive.

This clone has just a few counts. The CDR3 DNA reads TGTGCCAGCAGCCCCCGACAGGGGCTCTCTGGAAACACCATATATTTT. Its translation is CASSPRQGLSGNTIYF. The V and J genes are TRBV7-9 and TRBJ1-3, with 8 bases fitting TRBD1. Trimming cost V 5 bases and J 0 bases; bases outside gene matches: 6. Germline CDR1 is SEHNR and CDR2 is FQNEAQ (reference sequence). The CDR3 length is 16 residues.

The chain couples TRBV29-1 to TRBJ2-1; 9 nucleotides match TRBD1. The trim removed 4 bases at V and 4 bases at J, leaving 5 bases unmatched. CDR1 SQVTM and CDR2 ANQGSEA come from the germline V gene. This CDR3 is built from 14 residues. The CDR3 here is CSVARTGVYNEQFF. In nucleotides, the CDR3 is TGCAGCGTTGCAAGGACAGGGGTTTACAATGAGCAGTTCTTC.

The chain uses TRBV5-5 and TRBJ2-7; D is perhaps TRBD2 (6 bases). V lost 5 bases, J lost 0 bases, and 21 bases lay in between. CDR1 and CDR2 from the germline V gene are SGHKS and YYEKEE (reference sequence). The CDR3 is 17 residues long. The CDR3 DNA follows: TGTGCCAGCAGATACCACGGGAGACAGCCGCTCTCCTACGAGCAGTACTTC. It is translated as CASRYHGRQPLSYEQYF.

This chain links TRBV6-5 with TRBJ2-6, with D perhaps TRBD2 (5 bases). Germline values: CDR1 MNHEY, CDR2 SVGAGI. The CDR3 covers 15 residues. V dropped 6 bases and J dropped 2 bases, with 11 bases sitting between them. This CDR3 reads CASSPDGAGANVLTF. CDR3 DNA: TGTGCCAGCAGCCCCGACGGGGCTGGGGCCAACGTCCTGACTTTC.

This chain links TRBV6-5 with TRBJ2-5; 10 bases match TRBD2. CDR1 and CDR2 (germline): MNHEY, SVGAGI. This CDR3 is 15 amino acids long. V gave up 6 bases and J gave up 3 bases; unmatched junction bases: 7. CDR3 sequence reads: CASSLSGGAEETQYF. As DNA, the CDR3 is TGTGCCAGCAGCTTAAGCGGGGGGGCTGAAGAGACCCAGTACTTC.

The CDR3 nucleotides read TGTGCCAGCAGTGTAATCGGGTATTCTTCCTATGGCTACACCTTC. Translating gives CASSVIGYSSYGYTF. The chain carries TRBV6-1 and TRBJ1-2, with D unclear. Germline assignment: CDR1 MNHNS and CDR2 SASEGT. Trimming took 4 bases from V and 4 from J, leaving 16 bases between them. The CDR3 is made up of 15 amino acids.

The V and J genes are TRBV5-8 and TRBJ2-3; 7 bases map to TRBD2. This CDR3 contains 15 residues. The germline V gene has CDR1 SGHTS and CDR2 YDEGEE. Trimming cost V 2 bases and J 6 bases; bases outside gene matches: 9. The CDR3 region is CASSLGLGSLDTQYF. In nucleotides, the CDR3 is TGTGCCAGCAGCTTAGGACTAGGGAGTTTGGATACGCAGTATTTT.

The chain has TRBV11-3 and TRBJ2-3; 7 bases map to TRBD1. Germline V CDR1 and CDR2: SGHNT, YENEEA. The CDR3 is 14 residues long. The J segment lost 4 bases and the V segment lost 4 bases, leaving 5 bases of the junction unmatched. The CDR3 loop is CASSSTGVADTQYF. The CDR3 nucleotides read TGTGCCAGCAGCTCAACAGGGGTGGCAGATACGCAGTATTTT.

The V gene is TRBV7-9, the J gene TRBJ1-3; D is unclear. V was cut by 2 bases and J by 2 bases, with 10 bases left in between. The germline V gene has CDR1 SEHNR and CDR2 FQNEAQ (reference sequence). The CDR3 spans 15 residues. CDR3 nucleotide sequence: TGTGCCAGCAGCTTACTACAGACCCCTGGAAACACCATATATTTT. This sequence encodes CASSLLQTPGNTIYF.

This chain connects TRBV7-9 to TRBJ2-7; 10 nucleotides align to TRBD1. Germline V lookup: CDR1 SEHNR, CDR2 FQNEAQ (reference sequence). V lost 4 bases to trimming and J lost 7 bases; unmatched junction nucleotides: 10. The CDR3 is 15 residues long. The CDR3 region is CASSSGTGVGLEQYF. DNA of the CDR3: TGTGCCAGCAGCTCCGGGACAGGGGTAGGCTTAGAGCAGTACTTC.

V and J are TRBV5-1 and TRBJ2-7, with D possibly TRBD2 on 6 matching bases. Trimming stripped 2 bases from V and 10 bases from J, with 13 bases between. This CDR3 contains 12 residues. Germline loops: CDR1 SGHRS, CDR2 YFSETQ. Here the CDR3 DNA reads TGCGCCAGCAGCTTAGCGGGCGGCCTCCAGTACGTC. It specifies CASSLAGGLQYV.

The J gene is TRBJ1-5, the V gene TRBV5-6; unclear D gene. Germline values: CDR1 SGHDT, CDR2 YYEEEE. V was clipped by 0 bases and J by 4 bases, with 11 bases between them. The CDR3 runs 15 residues. This CDR3 is CASSLATEVNQPQHF. DNA of the CDR3: TGTGCCAGCAGCTTGGCGACGGAGGTTAATCAGCCCCAGCATTTT.

V and J are TRBV30 and TRBJ1-4; D is perhaps TRBD1 (5 bases). The CDR3 is 14 amino acids. CDR1 and CDR2 (germline): GTSNPN, SVGIG (reference sequence). Trimming took 0 bases from V and 3 from J, leaving 8 bases between them. As DNA, the CDR3 is TGTGCCTGGAGTGTAGGGGCACCTAATGAAAAACTGTTTTTT. The encoded protein is CAWSVGAPNEKLFF.

The chain joins TRBV19 to TRBJ1-2, with TRBD1 matching over 7 bases. V lost 7 bases, J lost 0 bases, and 5 bases stayed unmatched. This CDR3 contains 14 residues. Germline lookup yields CDR1 LNHDA and CDR2 SQIVND (reference sequence). CDR3: CASTRDRSNYGYTF. For the CDR3, the DNA is TGTGCCAGTACGCGGGACAGATCTAACTATGGCTACACCTTC.

This clone was seen just once. This chain joins TRBV2 and TRBJ2-1; D remains ambiguous. Germline CDR1 SNHLY, CDR2 FYNNEI. The CDR3 has 14 amino acids. V lost 6 bases and J lost 7, with 16 bases in between. CDR3 nucleotides: TGTGCCAGCAGGGCATCCCAATTGACTAATGAGCAGTTCTTC. It translates to CASRASQLTNEQFF.

The chain carries TRBV7-9 and TRBJ1-4; 7 nucleotides line up with TRBD1. Trimming took 5 bases from V and 4 from J; bases not matched to a gene: 7. The CDR3 length is 15 residues. Germline V lookup: CDR1 SEHNR, CDR2 FQNEAQ (reference sequence). The CDR3 is CASSLDRVGNEKLFF. The CDR3 DNA is TGTGCCAGCAGCCTCGACAGGGTTGGTAATGAAAAACTGTTTTTT.

Only one count was recorded for this clone. The gene calls are TRBV4-2 and TRBJ2-5; 7 bases line up with TRBD2. CDR3 length equals 16 residues. In germline, CDR1 is LGHNA, CDR2 YNFKEQ. After removal of 4 bases from V and 3 bases from J, the junction contained 11 bases not matched to a gene. CDR3 amino acids: CASSPLRGGGKETQYF. The CDR3 nucleotides are TGTGCCAGCAGCCCTTTAAGGGGCGGGGGAAAAGAGACCCAGTACTTC.

The CDR3 protein is CASSLGTVAGELFF. Here the CDR3 DNA reads TGTGCCAGCAGCTTGGGGACTGTGGCCGGGGAGCTGTTTTTT. The J gene is TRBJ2-2, the V gene TRBV5-8; maybe TRBD2 (5 bases). The CDR3 is 14 residues long. Germline V gene lookup returns CDR1 SGHTS and CDR2 YDEGEE. Between the trimmed V and J ends, which lost 0 bases and 6 bases, there was a span of 9 bases.